A single sample gave rise to the 21 T cell receptor beta chains below, sequenced in a study of response to subunit inactivated influenza vaccine. TCRdb reprocessed the RT-PCR reads with MiXCR, giving one entry per CDR3 protein. The sample has some 570,000 distinct CDR3 sequences, about 11% seen once; the top ten hold roughly 9.6%. These sequences were also reported in another study, on T cells expressing NK-cell markers. This second study notes: What made the TCR beta cDNA was 5'RACE template switching with UMIs.

The sample was PBMCs from blood, taken on the day of vaccination. The receptor source for this set is a man over 45 who received an inactivated influenza vaccine.

The chain employs TRBV20-1 and TRBJ2-1, with 8 bases matching TRBD2. CDR1 DFQATT and CDR2 SNEGSKA come from the germline V gene (reference sequence). This CDR3 comprises 14 residues. The V and J ends lost 3 bases and 9 bases, in that order; junction bases with no gene match: 10. CDR3 in DNA: TGCAGTGCTAGTGGTTTAGCGGGAAGGCTTGAGCAGTTCTTC. It translates to CSASGLAGRLEQFF.

This clonotype occurred many times. The chain joins TRBV18 to TRBJ2-7, with 11 bases that match TRBD1. Trimming at V came to 3 bases and at J to 7 bases, leaving 2 bases not matched to a gene. This CDR3 region has 13 residues. The germline V gene encodes CDR1 KGHSH and CDR2 LQKENI. The DNA for the CDR3 is TGTGCCAGCTCACCGGACAGGGGGCGAGAGCAGTACTTC. Amino acids: CASSPDRGREQYF.

The sample holds a few counts of this clonotype. The V call is TRBV7-8, the J call TRBJ2-7; D tentatively fits TRBD1 or TRBD2 (6 bases each). The CDR3 runs to 15 residues. With 1 base removed from V and 2 bases from J, the gap between germline ends came to 12 bases. Germline V gene data show CDR1 as SGHVS and CDR2 as FQNEAQ. The CDR3 reads CASSLVGGGTYEQYF. CDR3 nucleotides: TGTGCCAGCAGCTTAGTTGGAGGGGGAACCTACGAGCAGTACTTC.

There are a few counts of this clonotype. The CDR3 loop reads CASSEPSGSGSEQFF. CDR3 sequence (DNA): TGTGCCAGCAGTGAACCTAGCGGGAGCGGTAGTGAGCAGTTCTTC. The chain combines TRBV25-1 with TRBJ2-1; the match to TRBD2 covers 10 bases. The junction had 7 bases not matched to a gene; V was cut back by 2 bases and J by 9 bases. The CDR3 runs to 15 residues. CDR1 is MGHDK, CDR2 SYGVNS, per germline.

The chain carries TRBV11-2 and TRBJ2-5; the match to TRBD1 covers 7 bases. There are 15 residues in the CDR3. The germline V gene has CDR1 SGHAT and CDR2 FQNNGV. After removal of 5 bases from V and 2 bases from J, the junction contained 8 bases not matched to a gene. The CDR3 DNA follows: TGTGCCAGCAGCCAGGGGACAGCGTTTCAAGAGACCCAGTACTTC. Its translation: CASSQGTAFQETQYF.

In this sample, this clonotype turned up once. This sequence joins TRBV15 and TRBJ1-1; D ambiguous. V was trimmed by 4 bases and J by 3 bases, leaving 12 bases between them. Per the germline V gene, CDR1 is LNHNV and CDR2 is YYDKDF (reference sequence). This CDR3 comprises 14 residues. In DNA, the CDR3 is TGTGCCACCAGCAAAGGACGGAGATACACTGAAGCTTTCTTT. It encodes CATSKGRRYTEAFF.

The chain is built from TRBV3-1 and TRBJ2-3, with D hard to call. Trimming took off 7 bases at V and 2 bases at J, with 13 bases between the two ends. The CDR3 covers 14 residues. The V gene's germline CDR1 is LGHDT and CDR2 YNNKEL (reference sequence). The CDR3 nucleotides read TGTGCCAGCACCACGATTGGGGTCACAGATACGCAGTATTTT. Residues: CASTTIGVTDTQYF.

This clonotype occurred many times. This chain uses TRBV6-5 with TRBJ2-1; no definite D call. Germline V gives CDR1 MNHEY, CDR2 SVGAGI. Trimming left V 0 bases short and J 4 bases short, with 4 bases between. The CDR3 is 13 amino acids. CDR3: CASSYSPYNEQFF. CDR3 nucleotide sequence: TGTGCCAGCAGTTACTCCCCGTACAATGAGCAGTTCTTC.

This clonotype came up a few times. The V and J genes are TRBV5-1 and TRBJ2-2; 7 positions agree with TRBD1. With 2 bases clipped from V and 1 base from J, the junction kept 8 bases outside the gene matches. From germline, CDR1 is SGHRS and CDR2 YFSETQ. The CDR3 is 17 residues long. The CDR3 sequence is CASSFQANRGNTGELFF. For the CDR3, the DNA is TGCGCCAGCAGCTTCCAGGCTAACAGGGGGAACACCGGGGAGCTGTTTTTT.

This clonotype came up a few times. The gene calls are TRBV5-1 and TRBJ2-5; D might be TRBD2 (5 bases). Trimming took off 7 bases at V and 2 bases at J, with 15 bases between the two ends. Germline V CDR1 and CDR2: SGHRS, YFSETQ. The length of the CDR3 is 14 residues. The CDR3 sequence is CASSPGNSQETQYF. Here the CDR3 DNA reads TGCGCCAGCTCCCCGGGAAATTCTCAAGAGACCCAGTACTTC. The full variable domain, rest sourced from reference TRBV5-1 and TRBJ2-5, is KAGVTQTPRYLIKTRGQQVTLSCSPISGHRSVSWYQQTPGQGLQFLFEYFSETQRNKGNFPGRFSGRQFSNSRSEMNVSTLELGDSALYLCASSPGNSQETQYFGPGTRLLVL.

This clonotype was counted only a few times. The gene calls are TRBV12-3 or TRBV12-4 and TRBJ2-1; 9 bases agree with TRBD1. J lost 5 bases, V lost 5 bases, and 7 bases had no gene match. The CDR3 is 15 residues long. For the CDR3, the DNA is TGTGCCAGCAGTGATATCCGGGACAGGGACAATGAGCAGTTCTTC. Translation gives CASSDIRDRDNEQFF.

CDR3 sequence reads: CASSSSDQDTQYF. The DNA for the CDR3 is TGTGCCAGCAGTTCATCAGACCAAGATACGCAGTATTTT. The V call is TRBV12-3 or TRBV12-4, the J call TRBJ2-3; no clear D gene. The V and J ends lost 4 bases and 5 bases respectively, with 10 bases between them. The CDR3 runs to 13 residues.

The table lists this clonotype with many counts. This chain links TRBV6-1 with TRBJ2-1; TRBD2 aligns across 11 bases. Germline V CDR1 and CDR2: MNHNS, SASEGT. V lost 6 bases and J lost 7; bases outside the gene matches: 8. CDR3 length: 15 residues. The chain's CDR3 is CASRHLAGGGNEQFF. The CDR3 DNA follows: TGTGCCAGCAGGCATTTAGCGGGAGGGGGGAATGAGCAGTTCTTC.

Only a few counts were recorded for this clonotype. The genes are TRBV20-1 and TRBJ2-1; 9 positions match TRBD1. The CDR3 spans 18 residues. The germline gives CDR1 DFQATT, CDR2 SNEGSKA (reference sequence). Trimming at V came to 5 bases and at J to 2 bases, leaving 16 bases not matched to a gene. The CDR3 bases are TGCAGTGCTGGGGATCGGGACAGGGAATATTTTACCTACAATGAGCAGTTCTTC. Translation gives CSAGDRDREYFTYNEQFF.

This clonotype has only a few counts. V is TRBV4-1 and J is TRBJ2-2; D gene unclear. In germline, CDR1 is MGHRA, CDR2 YSYEKL. V was clipped by 4 bases and J by 2 bases, with 11 bases between them. The CDR3 runs to 15 residues. CDR3 amino acids: CASSPMPTNTGELFF. In nucleotides, the CDR3 is TGCGCCAGCAGCCCAATGCCCACTAACACCGGGGAGCTGTTTTTT.

This chain uses TRBV7-6 with TRBJ2-5; weak D call: TRBD1 (5 bases). The CDR3 covers 15 residues. CDR1 and CDR2 from the germline V gene are SGHVS and FNYEAQ. V was shortened by 3 bases and J by 4 bases, with 15 bases between the two germline ends. The CDR3 is CASSLNRLRGETQYF. The CDR3 DNA sequence: TGTGCCAGCAGCTTGAATCGTCTTAGGGGAGAGACCCAGTACTTC.

This clonotype occurred many times. The chain couples TRBV12-3 or TRBV12-4 to TRBJ1-4; no clear D gene. The CDR3 totals 12 residues. The V end lost 3 bases, the J end lost 5 bases, and 4 bases lay between the germline ends. CDR3 protein: CASSFPNEKLFF. In nucleotides, the CDR3 is TGTGCCAGCAGTTTCCCGAATGAAAAACTGTTTTTT.

The chain links TRBV14 to TRBJ2-5; D perhaps matches TRBD1 (5 bases). The germline V gene encodes CDR1 SGHDN and CDR2 FVKESK. Trimming removed 2 bases at V and 0 bases at J, with 22 bases between. This CDR3 is 19 amino acids long. The CDR3 coding sequence is TGTGCCAGCAGCCAACAGGGTTTGATGGCCTCAGAGTACCAAGAGACCCAGTACTTC. This translates into CASSQQGLMASEYQETQYF.

This clonotype was recorded a few times. CDR3 sequence (DNA): TGTGCCAGCAGCTTGACCCAGCGGCTGTCCTACGAGCAGTACTTC. It encodes CASSLTQRLSYEQYF. This chain links TRBV7-8 with TRBJ2-7; TRBD2 is a possible D gene (5 bases). Trimming removed 3 bases from V and 1 base from J, with 13 bases in between. CDR1 SGHVS and CDR2 FQNEAQ come from the germline V gene. The CDR3 has 15 amino acids.

V usage is TRBV11-1 and J usage is TRBJ2-7, with a possible D match to TRBD2 (6 bases). Germline V gene data show CDR1 as SGHAT and CDR2 as FQDESV (reference sequence). This CDR3 has 15 amino acids. Trimming took 5 bases from V and 3 from J, leaving 17 bases between them. The CDR3 DNA sequence: TGTGCCAGCAGCCCCGCTGGTTGGGGGGACTACGAGCAGTACTTC. Translating it yields CASSPAGWGDYEQYF.

This sequence joins TRBV28 and TRBJ1-5; tentative D call: TRBD1 (6 bases). The CDR3 contains 16 residues. From germline, CDR1 is MDHEN and CDR2 SYDVKM. Trimming shortened V by 6 bases and J by 2 bases, and 17 bases separated the two germline ends. The CDR3 DNA sequence: TGTGCCAGCAGCCACCAAGGGACATTCGGCAATCAGCCCCAGCATTTT. Protein sequence: CASSHQGTFGNQPQHF.